This TCR beta chain was retrieved from a study of identical twins (dated by TCRdb to about 2016). General notes on the study: To test whether fetal clonotypes persist, this study deep-sequenced TCR alpha and beta repertoires from monozygotic twins, from unrelated adults of various ages, and from cord blood. To rule out contamination, replicate twin experiments were performed at different times with different library preparation protocols. Paper-wide results and their limitations: Fewer insertions were carried by abundant cord blood beta clonotypes, a similar but weaker trend appeared in young adult naive repertoires, and no such trend appeared in memory repertoires. In beta out-of-frame sequences, excess twin sharing was weaker, because having fewer shared sequences lowered the signal-to-noise ratio. Because the same donors could not be followed over many years, the conclusions relied on cross-sectional statistical analysis. Invariant T cells such as MAIT and iNKT could partly confound zero-insertion analyses, although diverse VJ usage argued against such confounding for most clonotypes. Out-of-frame TCR alpha sharing in monozygotic twins was systematically underestimated by recombination models, whereas sharing between unrelated individuals was in agreement with the recombination models. Compared with coincidental sharing between unrelated individuals, out-of-frame TCR alpha sequences shared between twins showed an excess of sequences with low generation probability.

Per the germline V gene, SGHVS is the CDR1 and FNYEAQ is the CDR2. The trim is 5 bases for V and 4 bases for J, with a gap of 16 bases between the germline ends. The cysteine opens and the phenylalanine closes a CDR3 of 15 amino acids. Only the CDR3 part of the read is kept: 45 bases, read in frame from the first base. This clonotype was seen repeatedly, ten times or more. There is no known antigen for this receptor. No base qualities exist here, and no much larger clone lies one base off it. Every donor in the study was a healthy Caucasian. Three unrelated non-twin adults were also sequenced: a male aged 18 to 30, a male aged 50 to 60 and a female aged 50 to 60. Miltenyi CD45RO+ enrichment and human naive T-cell isolation kits were used to isolate memory (CD45RO+) and naive T cells from PBMC. Preparation of the library involved 5' RACE. The data were produced on an Illumina HiSeq 2000. Template switching introduced a universal primer binding site; the final cDNA contained a unique molecular identifier, enabling accurate counting of TCR cDNA molecules. Specific primers in the conserved constant-segment region were used to synthesize first-strand cDNA for TCR alpha and beta chains. To control for contamination, every cDNA library carried two barcodes: a SMART-Mk sample barcode plus Illumina barcodes. TruSeq adapter sequences, together with Illumina sample barcodes, were added in two successive PCR steps. The TCR alpha and beta cDNA libraries were sequenced on the Illumina HiSeq platform using custom primers. From the authors' description of their analysis: Raw reads were processed with MiGEC to extract unique molecular identifiers, and MiXCR was used to determine CDR3 positions. For each individual, recombination models were inferred using an EM algorithm with the repgenHMM and IGoR tools. The tcR package in R was used for shared clonotype analysis, with sharing normalized by the product of cloneset sizes. To study raw recombination free of thymic and clonal selection effects, out-of-frame nonproductive sequences were analyzed. The public reads were reprocessed in TCRdb via fastp at Q25 and MiXCR, keeping in-frame beta chains. Rows with one shared CDR3 protein collapse into an entry with the most common genes and DNA. The V and J calls follow TCRdb's processing rather than the paper's. The sample data list about 690,000 distinct CDR3 sequences, and around 6% of these were observed just once. The top ten clonotypes cover about 2% of the sample.

This sequence originates from a man younger than 35 in good health. The chain links TRBV7-6 with TRBJ2-3; confidence is insufficient to name the D gene. Sequenced material: naive T cells sorted from blood. According to the study, the label for this sample's cell subset or site signals: cells isolated with a human naive T-cell isolation kit. The CDR3 in this case is CASSPGVLSADTQYF. The bases read TGTGCCAGCAGCCCCGGAGTCCTGAGCGCAGATACGCAGTATTTT.